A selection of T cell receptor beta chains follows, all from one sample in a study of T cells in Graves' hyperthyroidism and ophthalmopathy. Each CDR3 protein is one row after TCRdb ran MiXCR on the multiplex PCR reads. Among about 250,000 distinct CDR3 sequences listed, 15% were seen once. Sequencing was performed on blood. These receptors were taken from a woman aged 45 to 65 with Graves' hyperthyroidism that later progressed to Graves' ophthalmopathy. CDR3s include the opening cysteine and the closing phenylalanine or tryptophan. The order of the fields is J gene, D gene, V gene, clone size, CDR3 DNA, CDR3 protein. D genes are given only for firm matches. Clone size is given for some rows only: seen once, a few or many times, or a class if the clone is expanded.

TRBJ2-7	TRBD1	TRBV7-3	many	TGTGCCAGCAGCTTAGGGACAGGGAGTTCCGAGCAGTACTTC	CASSLGTGSSEQYF
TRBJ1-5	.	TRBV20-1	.	TGCAGTGCCCATCAGCCCCCACTCCCAAATCAGCCCCAGCATTTT	CSAHQPPLPNQPQHF
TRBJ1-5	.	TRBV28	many	TGTGCCAGCAGCCCGGGGTCAGGGGCTCGCCCCCAGCATTTT	CASSPGSGARPQHF
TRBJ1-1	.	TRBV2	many	TGTGCCAGCAGTCTACAGGGTGGGTTCACTGAAGCTTTCTTT	CASSLQGGFTEAFF
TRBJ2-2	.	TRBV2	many	TGTGCCAGCAGTGGCGGGATCGCCGGGGAGCTGTTTTTT	CASSGGIAGELFF
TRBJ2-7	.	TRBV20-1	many	TGCAGTGCTATGGGGGGACTCTCCTACGAGCAGTACTTC	CSAMGGLSYEQYF
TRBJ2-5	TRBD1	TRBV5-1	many	TGCGCCAGCAGCCCTTTACCGGGACAGGGAAGAGGAGAGACCCAGTACTTC	CASSPLPGQGRGETQYF
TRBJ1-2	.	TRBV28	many	TGTGCCAGCAGTTTTCTGGCGTCTCCTGGCTACACCTTC	CASSFLASPGYTF
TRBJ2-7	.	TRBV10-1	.	TGCGCCAGCAGTCCTTCGGGAGGACAGGGACCCGAGCAGTACTTC	CASSPSGGQGPEQYF
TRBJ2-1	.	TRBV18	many	TGTGCCAGCTCACCGTCAGAAAAACACTACAATGAGCAGTTCTTC	CASSPSEKHYNEQFF
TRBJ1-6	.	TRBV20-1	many	TGCAGTGCCCGGACTGGACAAGTGGGGGCACCCCTCCACTTT	CSARTGQVGAPLHF
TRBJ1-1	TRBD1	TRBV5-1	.	TGCGCCAGCATGTCAGGGGGCTTTGCGAACACTGAAGCTTTCTTT	CASMSGGFANTEAFF
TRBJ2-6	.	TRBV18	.	TGTGCCAGCTCACCTCCGGGTTTTAGAACCGCCACGGGTGGGGCCAACGTCCTGACTTTC	CASSPPGFRTATGGANVLTF
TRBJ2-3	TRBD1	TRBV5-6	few	TGTGCCAGCAGCCGGACAGGGGAGGGGACAGATACGCAGTATTTT	CASSRTGEGTDTQYF
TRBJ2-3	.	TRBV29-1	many	TGCAGCTTGACCTCGGACAGCACAGATACGCAGTATTTT	CSLTSDSTDTQYF
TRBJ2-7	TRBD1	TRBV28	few	TGTGCCAGCAGCGGTGAACCGGGACAGGGGGCGAGGGAGCAGTACTTC	CASSGEPGQGAREQYF
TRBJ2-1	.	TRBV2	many	TGTGCCAGCAGTGAAGGGCTGTACAATGAGCAGTTCTTC	CASSEGLYNEQFF
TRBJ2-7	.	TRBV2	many	TGTGCCAGCATCGACGGACTCTCCTACGAGCAGTACTTC	CASIDGLSYEQYF
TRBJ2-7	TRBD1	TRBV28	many	TGTGCCAGCAGTTCCGTAGGGACAGGGACCCACGAGCAGTACTTC	CASSSVGTGTHEQYF
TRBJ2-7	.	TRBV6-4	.	TGTGCCACCGGTTCTCTGGACGAGCAGTACTTC	CATGSLDEQYF
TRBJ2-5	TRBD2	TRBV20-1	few	TGCAGTGCTAGAGATTATGCTAGCGGGTTTCAAGAGACCCAGTACTTC	CSARDYASGFQETQYF
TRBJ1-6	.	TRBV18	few	TGTGCCAGCTCCCCCCGGGACACTCTCTCGAATTCACCCCTCCACTTT	CASSPRDTLSNSPLHF
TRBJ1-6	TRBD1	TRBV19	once	TGTGCCAGCACAGGGGAAGGGCGATCACCCCTCCACTTT	CASTGEGRSPLHF